Shown below are 8 T cell receptor beta chains from a single sample sequenced in a study of T cells in Graves' hyperthyroidism and ophthalmopathy. TCR beta CDR3 regions were amplified from RNA transcripts. When the TCR CDR3 underwent first-round RT-PCR, the HTBI primer set was used. TCRdb redid the calling of the multiplex PCR reads with MiXCR, one entry per CDR3 protein. The sample records about 740,000 distinct CDR3 sequences, around 13% being singletons. The material sequenced was blood. Receptors originate from a young woman with Graves' hyperthyroidism.

The rearrangement joins TRBV9 to TRBJ2-3; D gene ambiguous. Germline CDR1 and CDR2: SGDLS and YYNGEE. The CDR3 contains 18 residues. V dropped 0 bases and J dropped 0 bases, with 17 bases sitting between them. CDR3: CASSVGSETWGSTDTQYF. The CDR3 DNA is TGTGCCAGCAGCGTAGGAAGCGAGACCTGGGGTAGCACAGATACGCAGTATTTT.

Comment on this clonotype: Given a much more abundant clone one base away, this may be a read error. The chain uses TRBV12-3 or TRBV12-4 and TRBJ1-1; D call uncertain. Between the trimmed V and J ends, which lost 4 bases and 2 bases, there was a span of 11 bases. The CDR3 runs 14 residues. The CDR3 nucleotides are TGTGCCAGCAGTTCCCCGACAACCAACACTGAAGCTTTCTTT. Encoded protein: CASSSPTTNTEAFF.

At least ten counts were recorded for this clonotype. This sequence joins TRBV20-1 and TRBJ2-3; D may be TRBD2 (5 bases). Deletions cut 2 bases from V and 2 bases from J, with 8 bases between. The CDR3 is made up of 13 amino acids. The germline CDR1 and CDR2 sequences are DFQATT and SNEGSKA (reference sequence). The CDR3 region is CSARTSSTDTQYF. The CDR3 coding sequence is TGCAGTGCTAGAACTAGTTCCACAGATACGCAGTATTTT.

The chain joins TRBV6-2 or TRBV6-3 to TRBJ2-2, with 8 bases matching TRBD2. Germline V gives CDR1 MNHEY, CDR2 SVGEGT. J gave up 4 bases and V 2 bases, and 12 bases lay outside the gene matches. This CDR3 spans 18 amino acids. The CDR3 loop is CASSYGPGLVEGTGELFF. CDR3 in DNA: TGTGCCAGCAGTTACGGGCCGGGACTAGTCGAGGGCACCGGGGAGCTGTTTTTT.

This clonotype was detected a few times. This rearrangement joins TRBV30 to TRBJ1-5, with D unresolved. In germline, CDR1 is GTSNPN, CDR2 SVGIG (reference sequence). This CDR3 spans 13 amino acids. V dropped 2 bases and J dropped 2 bases, with 7 bases sitting between them. The CDR3 region has the DNA TGTGCCTGGAGTACGCAGGGCAATCAGCCCCAGCATTTT. Residues: CAWSTQGNQPQHF.

This clonotype was observed many times. The chain joins TRBV4-1 to TRBJ1-5; 9 bases are shared with TRBD1. The trim removed 2 bases at V and 6 bases at J, leaving 2 bases unmatched. Germline assignment: CDR1 MGHRA and CDR2 YSYEKL. The CDR3 runs to 14 residues. The CDR3 sequence is CASSQPGQGQPQHF. The CDR3 DNA follows: TGCGCCAGCAGCCAACCGGGACAGGGTCAGCCCCAGCATTTT.

This clonotype turned up a few times. The chain links TRBV24-1 to TRBJ1-2; a weak D match, TRBD1 (6 bases). Trimming took off 6 bases at V and 7 bases at J, with 14 bases between the two ends. The CDR3 extends over 13 amino acids. Germline V lookup: CDR1 KGHDR, CDR2 SFDVKD. The DNA of the CDR3 is TGTGCCACCAGTTGGGGAACAGGGTCTGGCTACACCTTC. This gives the protein CATSWGTGSGYTF.

The table lists this clonotype with many counts. The V and J genes are TRBV11-3 and TRBJ2-3, with 7 bases identical to TRBD1. Germline loops: CDR1 SGHNT, CDR2 YENEEA. The CDR3 has 15 residues. J was trimmed by 3 bases and V by 2 bases; bases with no gene match: 5. The CDR3 nucleotides are TGTGCCAGCAGCTTACTCGGGACAGTGACAGATACGCAGTATTTT. It codes for CASSLLGTVTDTQYF.